The 4 T cell receptor beta chains below were found in one sample sequenced in a study of T cell changes during pregnancy in multiple sclerosis. Assay: immunoSEQ multiplex PCR; the TCRdb copy retains only in-frame clones and omits some. The sample holds under 50,000 clones, approximately 94% seen once. Material: CD4+ T cells from peripheral blood mononuclear cells, obtained after pregnancy. The receptors originated from a female donor with multiple sclerosis, enrolled in a pregnancy study.

J is TRBJ2-7 and V is TRBV7-3; weak D call: TRBD2 (6 bases). Looked up from germline, CDR1 is SGHTA and CDR2 is FQGTGA. With 0 bases removed from V and 6 bases from J, the gap between germline ends came to 12 bases. The CDR3 extends over 14 amino acids. CDR3 nucleotide sequence: TGTGCCAGCAGCTTAACTGGGGAGGTCCGCGAGCAGTACTTC. This gives the protein CASSLTGEVREQYF.

The rearrangement links TRBV9 to TRBJ2-5; D is possibly TRBD1 (5 bases). Trimming cost V 0 bases and J 5 bases, with 17 bases left between them. The germline gives CDR1 SGDLS, CDR2 YYNGEE. CDR3 length equals 16 residues. The CDR3 DNA reads as TGTGCCAGCAGCGTAGAGGGGAATGGGATCCCTGAGACCCAGTACTTC. Its protein product is CASSVEGNGIPETQYF.

This clone showed up just once. The chain carries TRBV7-2 and TRBJ2-1, with 10 nucleotides matching TRBD2. Germline V gives CDR1 SGHTA, CDR2 FQGNSA. The CDR3 runs to 16 residues. V trimming: 4 bases; J trimming: 7 bases; junction bases outside the gene matches: 10. The CDR3 here is CASSSKSGGAINEQFF. The CDR3 DNA reads TGTGCCAGCAGCTCCAAAAGCGGGGGGGCAATAAATGAGCAGTTCTTC.

The CDR3 reads CASSVGGSEQFF. As DNA, the CDR3 is TGTGCCAGCAGCGTTGGGGGCAGTGAGCAGTTCTTC. V usage is TRBV7-3 and J usage is TRBJ2-1; tentatively, D is TRBD1 (6 bases). Per the germline V gene, CDR1 is SGHTA and CDR2 is FQGTGA. CDR3 length equals 12 residues. With 5 bases removed from V and 9 bases from J, the gap between germline ends came to 11 bases.